This TCR beta chain was profiled in a study of cytomegalovirus exposure and HLA in healthy donors. Regarding the study as a whole: A missense DCLRE1C variant was associated with V- and J-gene trimming of TCR beta chains in a later analysis, and an independent cohort replicated the association.

Primers for the PCR totalled 60 Vbeta and 13 Jbeta. The assay was immunoSEQ multiplex PCR, and TCRdb's table has in-frame clones only and misses some. Recorded here are approximately 110,000 clones; the top ten clones represent around 2.9%. V shed 0 bases, J shed 11 bases, and the junction held 12 bases outside the gene matches. Germline assignment: CDR1 SQVTM and CDR2 ANQGSEA. The CDR3 is 14 amino acids. Regarding this clone: Its target is unknown.

The gene calls are TRBV29-1 and TRBJ1-1; TRBD1 matches 7 bases. This sequence was found in a man under 40 in good health and CMV-seronegative. The sample comprised PBMCs. CDR3 region: CSVEDHNRGDGAFF. In DNA form, the CDR3 reads TGCAGCGTTGAAGATCATAACAGGGGAGATGGGGCTTTCTTT.